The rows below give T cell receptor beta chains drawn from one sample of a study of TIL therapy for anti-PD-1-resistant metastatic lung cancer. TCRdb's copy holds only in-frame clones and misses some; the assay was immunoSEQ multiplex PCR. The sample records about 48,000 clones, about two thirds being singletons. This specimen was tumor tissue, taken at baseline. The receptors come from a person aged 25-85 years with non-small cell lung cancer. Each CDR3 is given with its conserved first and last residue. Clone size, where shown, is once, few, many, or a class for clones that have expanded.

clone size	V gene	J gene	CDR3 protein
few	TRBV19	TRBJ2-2	CASSMPGKTGELFF
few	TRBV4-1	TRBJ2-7	CASSLRDRDEQYF
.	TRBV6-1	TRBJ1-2	CASSEFYRTTTGYGYTF
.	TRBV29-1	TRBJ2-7	CSVVRAKGLTEQYF
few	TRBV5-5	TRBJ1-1	CASSLIWAGTEAFF
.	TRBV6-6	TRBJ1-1	CASSYYPRTFF
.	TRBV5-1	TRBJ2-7	CASSPWAGGVYEQYF
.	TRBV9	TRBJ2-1	CASSVGGRGYNEQFF
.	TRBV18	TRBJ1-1	CASSPTGLGTEAFF
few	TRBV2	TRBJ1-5	CASSVTGGVNQPQHF
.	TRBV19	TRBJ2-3	CASSPSGTSSTDTQYF
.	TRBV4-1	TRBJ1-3	CASSQLLVMTGNTIYF
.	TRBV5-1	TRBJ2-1	CASTEEGTRANEQFF
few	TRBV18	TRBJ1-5	CASSPVVPGAGNQPQHF
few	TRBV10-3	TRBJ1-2	CAISESRGRGYGYTF
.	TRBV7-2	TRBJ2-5	CASSEEPQGTQYF
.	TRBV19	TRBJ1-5	CASSMGQGLINQPQHF
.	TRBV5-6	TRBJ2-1	CASSFLLAGGGPYNEQFF
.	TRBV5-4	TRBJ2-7	CASSRMVAATYEQYF
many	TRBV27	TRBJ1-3	CASSFAPYSGNTIYF
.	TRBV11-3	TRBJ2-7	CASSTREGEQYF
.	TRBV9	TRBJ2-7	CASSVLPNPYEQYF
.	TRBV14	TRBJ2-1	CASSQDQRASYNEQFF
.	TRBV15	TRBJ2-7	CATSRDRQYEQYF
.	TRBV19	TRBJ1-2	CASSRVTGWTNYGYTF
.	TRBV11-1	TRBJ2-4	CASSRDRGLAKNIQYF
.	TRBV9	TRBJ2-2	CASSARGAGETGELFF
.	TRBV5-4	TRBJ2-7	CASSPTPTGGYEQYF
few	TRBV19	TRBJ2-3	CASTSGGLGHLSTDTQYF
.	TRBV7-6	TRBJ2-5	CASSYGDYQETQYF
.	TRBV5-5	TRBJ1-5	CASSPEERGKGNQPQHF
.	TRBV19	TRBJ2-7	CASRDEAGGIYEQYF
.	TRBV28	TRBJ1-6	CASSPVGSSYNSPLHF